The 15 T cell receptor beta chains below were found in one sample sequenced in a study of T cells in Graves' hyperthyroidism and ophthalmopathy. Amplification of TCR beta CDR3 regions used RNA as the template. The HTBI set primed first-round TCR CDR3 RT-PCR. TCRdb used MiXCR to reprocess the multiplex PCR reads, holding one entry per CDR3 protein. The table lists approximately 430,000 distinct CDR3 sequences, roughly 14% of them singletons. The sequencing input was blood. All receptors derive from a man younger than 35 with Graves' ophthalmopathy.

This clonotype was seen many times. The V and J genes are TRBV2 and TRBJ2-5; 9 bases map to TRBD1. The V and J ends lost 6 bases and 5 bases, in that order; junction bases with no gene match: 7. CDR3 size: 14 residues. Germline lookup yields CDR1 SNHLY and CDR2 FYNNEI. CDR3 sequence: CASRQDRGYETQYF. CDR3 DNA sequence: TGTGCCAGCAGACAGGACAGGGGTTACGAGACCCAGTACTTC.

Remarks on this clonotype: A much larger clone sits a single nucleotide away, making a read error possible. The gene calls are TRBV6-6 and TRBJ2-7; D is perhaps TRBD1 (5 bases). V was shortened by 0 bases and J by 7 bases, with 7 bases between the two germline ends. Germline V lookup: CDR1 MNHNY, CDR2 SVGAGI (reference sequence). This CDR3 comprises 12 residues. CDR3 nucleotides: TGTGCCAGCAGTTACTCCAGGGAAGAGCAGTACTTC. This sequence encodes CASSYSREEQYF.

This clonotype was observed many times. The chain couples TRBV30 to TRBJ2-3; D unresolved. Germline CDR1 is GTSNPN and CDR2 is SVGIG (reference sequence). V lost 1 base, J lost 1 base, and 12 bases lay in between. There are 15 residues in the CDR3. The CDR3 loop reads CAWSASWVRTDTQYF. In DNA, the CDR3 is TGTGCCTGGAGTGCGTCTTGGGTTCGCACAGATACGCAGTATTTT.

This clonotype came up many times. This sequence joins TRBV6-5 and TRBJ1-5, with TRBD1 matching 10 bases. The CDR3 has 15 residues. Trimming cost V 2 bases and J 6 bases; bases outside gene matches: 4. Germline CDR1 MNHEY, CDR2 SVGAGI. CDR3 residues: CASSYKTGGGQPQHF. CDR3 coding DNA: TGTGCCAGCAGTTACAAGACAGGGGGCGGTCAGCCCCAGCATTTT.

This clonotype was counted many times. The CDR3 is CASSKGQGGVDGYTF. Here the CDR3 DNA reads TGTGCCAGCAGCAAGGGACAGGGAGGTGTGGATGGCTACACCTTC. V usage is TRBV7-9 and J usage is TRBJ1-2; 9 bases are a match to TRBD1. The CDR3 sequence is 15 residues long. The germline CDR1 and CDR2 sequences are SEHNR and FQNEAQ (reference sequence). V was pared by 5 bases and J by 6 bases, with 10 bases of the junction left unmatched.

This clonotype was observed many times. The chain couples TRBV11-2 to TRBJ2-6; D is possibly TRBD1 (5 bases). V lost 5 bases to trimming and J lost 9 bases, with 17 bases between them. The CDR3 loop spans 15 amino acids. Germline lookup yields CDR1 SGHAT and CDR2 FQNNGV. In nucleotides, the CDR3 is TGTGCCAGCAGCCTTCTAATTGACAGACGCAACGTCCTGACTTTC. It translates to CASSLLIDRRNVLTF.

As regards this clonotype: This may be a read error, as it is one base from a much larger clone. The chain joins TRBV7-2 to TRBJ2-7, with no clear D. Looked up from germline, CDR1 is SGHTA and CDR2 is FQGNSA. The length of the CDR3 is 12 residues. The CDR3 sequence: CASTRDSYEQCF. The CDR3 nucleotides are TGTGCCAGCACCCGCGATTCCTACGAGCAGTGCTTC.

This clonotype was seen repeatedly, ten times or more. CDR3 amino acids: CASSLPLAGTYEQYF. The CDR3 nucleotides read TGCGCCAGCAGCTTGCCCCTAGCGGGTACCTACGAGCAGTACTTC. The rearrangement joins TRBV5-1 to TRBJ2-7; 8 bases are shared with TRBD2. Germline V CDR1 and CDR2: SGHRS, YFSETQ. The CDR3 extends over 15 amino acids. V lost 1 base to trimming and J lost 2 bases; unmatched junction nucleotides: 5.

This clonotype was counted many times. The chain recombines TRBV11-2 with TRBJ2-1, with D maybe TRBD2 (5 bases). CDR1 and CDR2 from the germline V gene are SGHAT and FQNNGV. The V end was cut by 3 bases, the J end by 2 bases, with 8 bases between. This CDR3 region has 14 residues. The CDR3 sequence is CASSLDSTYNEQFF. The CDR3 nucleotides are TGTGCCAGCAGCTTGGACTCGACCTACAATGAGCAGTTCTTC.

Of note for this clonotype: A junction end diverges from the germline sequence, so it may reflect a read error. V usage is TRBV6-5 and J usage is TRBJ1-3; 7 bases agree with TRBD1. This CDR3 has 14 residues. The germline CDR1 and CDR2 sequences are MNHEY and SVGAGI. As DNA, the CDR3 is TGTGCCAGCAGTTACCGGGACAGTGGATACACCATATATTTT. Encoded protein: CASSYRDSGYTIYF.

The V call is TRBV7-9, the J call TRBJ1-1, with 7 bases matching TRBD1. The length of the CDR3 is 14 residues. The ends lost 5 bases at V and 5 bases at J; junction bases unmatched: 8. In germline, CDR1 is SEHNR, CDR2 FQNEAQ (reference sequence). In DNA form, the CDR3 reads TGTGCCAGCAGCCAAAGACAGGGAAAGACTGAAGCTTTCTTT. The encoded protein is CASSQRQGKTEAFF.

This clonotype was seen repeatedly, ten times or more. The J gene is TRBJ1-6, the V gene TRBV30; perhaps TRBD1 as D (5 bases). Germline values: CDR1 GTSNPN, CDR2 SVGIG (reference sequence). CDR3 length equals 14 residues. V was cut by 5 bases and J by 11 bases, with 19 bases left in between. CDR3 residues: CAWVQGSGRTPLHF. CDR3 DNA: TGTGCCTGGGTCCAGGGCTCCGGGAGAACACCCCTCCACTTT.

This clonotype was counted at least ten times. This chain joins TRBV6-5 and TRBJ2-1; D not certain. The germline gives CDR1 MNHEY, CDR2 SVGAGI. This CDR3 is built from 15 residues. The V and J ends lost 2 bases and 5 bases respectively, with 13 bases between them. CDR3 in DNA: TGTGCCAGCAGTTACAAGGGATTGGAGAACAATGAGCAGTTCTTC. Translated, it gives CASSYKGLENNEQFF.

J is TRBJ2-1 and V is TRBV9; D is uncertain. The V end was cut by 4 bases, the J end by 8 bases, with 7 bases between. Germline V gene lookup returns CDR1 SGDLS and CDR2 YYNGEE. CDR3 length: 11 amino acids. The DNA for the CDR3 is TGTGCCAGCAGCTTAATGCATGAGCAGTTCTTC. This gives the protein CASSLMHEQFF.

This clonotype was seen at least ten times. The V gene is TRBV30, the J gene TRBJ2-7, with 12 bases identical to TRBD1. Germline V gene lookup returns CDR1 GTSNPN and CDR2 SVGIG (reference sequence). Losses at the gene ends were 2 bases for V and 4 bases for J; bases not matched to a gene: 6. This CDR3 spans 15 amino acids. CDR3 sequence (DNA): TGTGCCTGGAGTTTCGGGACAGGGGGCTTGTACGAGCAGTACTTC. Its protein is CAWSFGTGGLYEQYF.